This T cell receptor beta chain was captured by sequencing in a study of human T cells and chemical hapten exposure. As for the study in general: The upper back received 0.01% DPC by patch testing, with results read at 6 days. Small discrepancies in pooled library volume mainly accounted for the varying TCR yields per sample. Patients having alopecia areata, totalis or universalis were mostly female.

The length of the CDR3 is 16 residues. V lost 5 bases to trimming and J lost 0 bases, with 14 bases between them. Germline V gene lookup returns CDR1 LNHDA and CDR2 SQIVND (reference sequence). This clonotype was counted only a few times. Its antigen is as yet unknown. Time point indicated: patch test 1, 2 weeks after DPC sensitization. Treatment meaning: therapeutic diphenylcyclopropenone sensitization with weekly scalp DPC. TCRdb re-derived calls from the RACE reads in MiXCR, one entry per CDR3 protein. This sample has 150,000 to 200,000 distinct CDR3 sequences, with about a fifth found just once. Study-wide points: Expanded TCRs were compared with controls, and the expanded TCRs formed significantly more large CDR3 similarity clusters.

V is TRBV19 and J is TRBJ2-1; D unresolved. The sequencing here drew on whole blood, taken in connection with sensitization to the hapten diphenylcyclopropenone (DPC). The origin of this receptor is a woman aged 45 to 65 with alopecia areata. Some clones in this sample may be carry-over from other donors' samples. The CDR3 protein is CASSRQTVSSYNEQFF. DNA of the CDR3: TGTGCCAGTAGTCGCCAGACTGTTAGCTCCTACAATGAGCAGTTCTTC.